Described below is a single T cell receptor (beta chain) sequence and its context. The source of the sample is a study of cytotoxic CD8 clonotypes in ibrutinib-treated CLL. J was trimmed by 10 bases and V by 5 bases; bases with no gene match: 12. CDR3 size: 14 residues. Germline CDR1 is SGHTA and CDR2 is FQGTGA. Researchers set a sequencing depth target of 1 in 200,000 to 1 in 1 million T cells. Libraries were prepared by immunoSEQ multiplex PCR; TCRdb keeps only in-frame clonotypes and omits some of them. This sample has around 19,000 clones; about 61% occur once, and the top ten carry more than 25%.

The V gene is TRBV7-3, the J gene TRBJ2-3, with 7 bases aligning to TRBD1. The receptor was isolated from a human donor with chronic lymphocytic leukemia. Material: PBMCs, obtained after 12 months of ibrutinib treatment. The CDR3 loop reads CASSPRQGASAQYF. The CDR3 region has the DNA TGTGCCAGCAGCCCCCGACAGGGAGCGAGTGCGCAGTATTTT. Filled out from reference TRBV7-3 and TRBJ2-3, the complete variable domain reads GAGVSQTPSNKVTEKGKYVELRCDPISGHTALYWYRQSLGQGPEFLIYFQGTGAADDSGLPNDRFFAVRPEGSVSTLKIQRTERGDSAVYLCASSPRQGASAQYFGPGTRLTVL.